Following are 5 T cell receptor beta chains from one sample sequenced in a study of glioma-infiltrating T cells. TCR alpha and beta CDR3 regions were amplified from RNA using iRepertoire nested multiplex PCR. TCRdb fed the multiplex PCR reads into MiXCR, producing one record per CDR3 protein. This sample has approximately 110,000 distinct CDR3 sequences, with roughly 25% found just once. The sequenced material came from glioma tissue, nonneoplastic brain tissue, or PBMCs (not recorded which). The receptor source for this set is a human donor with low-grade glioma or glioblastoma, undergoing nonglioma brain surgery, or in good health (not recorded which).

As concerns this clonotype: It may be a read error: a sequence one base away is much more abundant. The CDR3 nucleotides read TGCAGCGCTGTTGTCCAGGGAAACACCGGGGAGCTGTTTTTT. Amino acid sequence: CSAVVQGNTGELFF. The V call is TRBV29-1, the J call TRBJ2-2, with a possible D match to TRBD1 (5 bases). Looked up from germline, CDR1 is SQVTM and CDR2 is ANQGSEA. V was cut by 7 bases and J by 2 bases, with 14 bases left in between. This CDR3 contains 14 residues.

This clonotype came up a few times. The CDR3 reads CASGQGAYNEQFF. Written as DNA, the CDR3 is TGTGCCAGTGGACAGGGGGCTTACAATGAGCAGTTCTTC. The V and J genes are TRBV19 and TRBJ2-1, with 11 bases that match TRBD1. The CDR3 is made up of 13 amino acids. Unmatched junction bases numbered 1, after V lost 8 bases and J lost 4 bases. The germline gives CDR1 LNHDA, CDR2 SQIVND (reference sequence).

The DNA for the CDR3 is TGTGCCAGCAGTTTAAAGGGGGTTGACTACGAGCAGTACTTC. Translation gives CASSLKGVDYEQYF. J is TRBJ2-7 and V is TRBV12-3 or TRBV12-4; D is perhaps TRBD1 (6 bases). CDR3 length: 14 amino acids. V was trimmed by 2 bases and J by 3 bases, leaving 11 bases between them.

This clonotype was counted ten times or more. The chain recombines TRBV10-3 with TRBJ2-3; 12 bases are a match to TRBD2. The CDR3 extends over 15 amino acids. Per the germline V gene, CDR1 is ENHRY and CDR2 is SYGVKD. V gave up 7 bases and J gave up 3 bases; unmatched junction bases: 5. The CDR3 DNA reads as TGTGCCATCACTACTCTAGCGGGAGGGACAGATACGCAGTATTTT. Translated, it gives CAITTLAGGTDTQYF.

This clonotype showed up many times. The V gene is TRBV2, the J gene TRBJ2-1; 7 bases fit TRBD2. The CDR3 extends over 16 amino acids. Germline V lookup: CDR1 SNHLY, CDR2 FYNNEI. Trimming cost V 1 base and J 4 bases; bases outside gene matches: 7. As DNA, the CDR3 is TGTGCCAGCAGTGAAGGGACTAGGAATAGGTACAATGAGCAGTTCTTC. This encodes CASSEGTRNRYNEQFF.